The entry below gives a single T cell receptor (beta chain) sequence along with its context. The antigen is not known. The record originates from a study of cytomegalovirus exposure and HLA in healthy donors. Study in general: Researchers previously reported finding 90 million to 130 million unique TCR beta sequences from roughly 200 million T cells. Across some 400 genotyped donors, roughly 80% landed in the Caucasian-associated ancestry cluster.

Findings of the study overall: Roughly even sequencing depth across donors was the assumption behind the presence/absence analyses.

CDR3 length: 14 amino acids. Looked up from germline, CDR1 is LGHNA and CDR2 is YNFKEQ. V was pared by 1 base and J by 2 bases, with 9 bases between. PCR was performed using 60 Vbeta and 13 Jbeta primers. The repertoire was sequenced with immunoSEQ multiplex PCR; TCRdb's copy has only in-frame clones and lacks some. The table has about 140,000 clones, roughly 9.8% seen once. The sequencing input was PBMCs. The J gene is TRBJ2-7, the V gene TRBV4-2; weak D call: TRBD2 (6 bases). This receptor was obtained from a man aged 45-65 years in good health and CMV-seronegative. CDR3 sequence (DNA): TGTGCCAGCAGCCAAGTTCTAGCGACCTACGAGCAGTACTTC. Its protein product is CASSQVLATYEQYF.